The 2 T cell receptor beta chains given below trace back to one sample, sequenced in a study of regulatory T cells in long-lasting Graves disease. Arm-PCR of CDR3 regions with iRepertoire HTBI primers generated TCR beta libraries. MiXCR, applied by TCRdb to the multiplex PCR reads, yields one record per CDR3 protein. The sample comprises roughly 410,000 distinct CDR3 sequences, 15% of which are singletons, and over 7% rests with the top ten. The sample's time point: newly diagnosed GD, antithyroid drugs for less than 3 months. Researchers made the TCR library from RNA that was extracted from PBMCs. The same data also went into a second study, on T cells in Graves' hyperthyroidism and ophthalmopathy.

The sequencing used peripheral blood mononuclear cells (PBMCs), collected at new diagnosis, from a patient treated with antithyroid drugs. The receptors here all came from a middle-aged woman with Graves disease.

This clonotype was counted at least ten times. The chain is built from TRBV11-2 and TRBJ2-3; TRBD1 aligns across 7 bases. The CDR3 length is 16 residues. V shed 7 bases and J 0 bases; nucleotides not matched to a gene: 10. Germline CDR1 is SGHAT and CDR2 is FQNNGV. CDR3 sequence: CASTDLGQPSTDTQYF. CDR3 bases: TGTGCCAGCACCGACCTGGGACAGCCTAGCACAGATACGCAGTATTTT. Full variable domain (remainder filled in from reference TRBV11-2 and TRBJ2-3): EAGVAQSPRYKIIEKRQSVAFWCNPISGHATLYWYQQILGQGPKLLIQFQNNGVVDDSQLPKDRFSAERLKGVDSTLKIQPAKLEDSAVYLCASTDLGQPSTDTQYFGPGTRLTVL.

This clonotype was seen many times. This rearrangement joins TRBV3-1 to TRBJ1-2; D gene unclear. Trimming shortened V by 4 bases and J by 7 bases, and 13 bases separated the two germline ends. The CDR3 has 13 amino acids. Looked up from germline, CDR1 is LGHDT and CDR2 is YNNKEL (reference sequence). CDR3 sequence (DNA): TGTGCCAGCAGCCTAGGTACTAGCGCTGGCTACACCTTC. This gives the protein CASSLGTSAGYTF. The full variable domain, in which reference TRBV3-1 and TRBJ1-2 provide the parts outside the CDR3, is DTAVSQTPKYLVTQMGNDKSIKCEQNLGHDTMYWYKQDSKKFLKIMFSYNNKELIINETVPNRFSPKSPDKAHLNLHINSLELGDSAVYFCASSLGTSAGYTFGSGTRLTVV.